This T cell receptor beta chain appears in the sequencing data of a study of T cell responses to AZD1222 COVID-19 vaccine. Study-level results: Females made up more of the donors, who were largely white British, and clonal diversity may have come out too low. Nearly half of spike-specific TCRs reportedly target unmutated variant regions. Only a handful of AZD1222 recipients, about six in all, had baseline seropositivity. Elevations in Spike-specific TCR breadth and depth followed administration of two AZD1222 doses.

Details on this clone: Its antigen is currently unknown.

Germline values: CDR1 KGHDR, CDR2 SFDVKD. The CDR3 covers 13 residues. The V end was cut by 5 bases, the J end by 1 base, with 7 bases between. Profiled with immunoSEQ multiplex PCR; TCRdb holds only in-frame clones, not every one. Of 120,000 or so clones in the sample, around 83% are singletons; the top ten hold roughly a quarter. The gene calls are TRBV24-1 and TRBJ1-1; no reliable D call. The sample in question was peripheral blood, obtained 28 days after the second AZD1222 dose. The source of this sequence is an adult who received the AZD1222 COVID-19 vaccine. CDR3 region: CATSGLWNTEAFF. CDR3 nucleotides: TGTGCCACCAGTGGCCTCTGGAACACTGAAGCTTTCTTT.